The sample holds a few counts of the clone carrying this TCR beta chain. Its antigen is unknown. The CDR3 has 14 amino acids. The V and J ends lost 4 bases and 5 bases respectively, with 13 bases between them. In TCRdb, the 5' RACE reads were re-called with MiXCR into one record per CDR3 protein. The data contain 360,000 or so distinct CDR3 sequences, 9.5% to 13% of them singletons. This record belongs to a study of T cells after yellow fever vaccination. Study background: Libraries from low-cell-number fractions were prepared with the SMART-Seq v4 Ultra Low Input RNA kit. Study outcomes and limitations: Faster peaking, at day 5 versus 15, marked a secondary response that was weaker. Contaminating bulk clonotypes could be abundant in FACS-sorted repertoires.

The sequence derives from a young man who received the YFV17D yellow fever vaccine. Material: PBMCs, obtained on the day of the first yellow fever vaccination. This chain links TRBV12-3 or TRBV12-4 with TRBJ2-3; maybe TRBD2 (5 bases). As DNA, the CDR3 is TGTGCCAGCAGTTGGGTGGGCGGAGGAGATACGCAGTATTTT. Protein product: CASSWVGGGDTQYF.